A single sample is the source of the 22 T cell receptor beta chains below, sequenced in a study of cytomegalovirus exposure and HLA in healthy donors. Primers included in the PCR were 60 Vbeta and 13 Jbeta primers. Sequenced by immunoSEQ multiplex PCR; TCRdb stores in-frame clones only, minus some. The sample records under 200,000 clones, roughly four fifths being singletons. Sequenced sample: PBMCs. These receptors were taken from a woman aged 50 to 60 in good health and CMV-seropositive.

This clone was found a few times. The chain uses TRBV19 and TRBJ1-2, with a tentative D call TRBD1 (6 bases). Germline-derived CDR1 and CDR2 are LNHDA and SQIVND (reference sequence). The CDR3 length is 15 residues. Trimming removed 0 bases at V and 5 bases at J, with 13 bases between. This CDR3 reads CASSIDSLRGYGYTF. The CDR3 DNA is TGTGCCAGTAGTATAGACTCGTTGAGGGGGTATGGCTACACCTTC.

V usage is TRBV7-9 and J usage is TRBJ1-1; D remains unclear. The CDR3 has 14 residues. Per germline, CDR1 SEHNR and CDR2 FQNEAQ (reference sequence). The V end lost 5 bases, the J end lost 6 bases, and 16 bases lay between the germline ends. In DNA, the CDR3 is TGTGCCAGCAGCCCCCCGTCTGAGATCCCTGAAGCTTTCTTT. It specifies CASSPPSEIPEAFF.

CDR3 protein: CASSESTGRDTEAFF. For the CDR3, the DNA is TGTGCCAGCTCGGAGTCTACAGGGCGCGACACTGAAGCTTTCTTT. The chain links TRBV18 to TRBJ1-1; weak D call: TRBD1 (6 bases). V lost 6 bases and J 3 bases, leaving 17 bases between the germline ends. This CDR3 is 15 amino acids long. The germline gives CDR1 KGHSH, CDR2 LQKENI.

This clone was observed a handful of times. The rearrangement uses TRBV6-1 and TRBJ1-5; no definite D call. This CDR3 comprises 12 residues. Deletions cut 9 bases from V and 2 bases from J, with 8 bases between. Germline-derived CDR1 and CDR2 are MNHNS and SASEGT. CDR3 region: CASRVGNQPQHF. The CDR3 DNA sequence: TGTGCCAGTAGAGTCGGCAATCAGCCCCAGCATTTT.

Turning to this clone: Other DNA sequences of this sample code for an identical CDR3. As DNA, the CDR3 is TGCAGTGCCGAGACTGGAGATACGCAGTATTTT. Translating gives CSAETGDTQYF. The chain couples TRBV20-1 to TRBJ2-3, with D hard to call. The V gene lost 6 bases and the J gene lost 5 bases, with 9 bases spanning the gap. The CDR3 contains 11 residues. Germline V gene sequence: CDR1 DFQATT, CDR2 SNEGSKA (reference sequence).

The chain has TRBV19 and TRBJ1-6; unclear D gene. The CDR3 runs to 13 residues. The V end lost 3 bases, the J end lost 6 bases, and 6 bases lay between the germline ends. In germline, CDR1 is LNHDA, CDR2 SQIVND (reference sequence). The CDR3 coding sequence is TGTGCCAGTAGTATCCAGGTTAATTCACCCCTCCACTTT. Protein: CASSIQVNSPLHF.

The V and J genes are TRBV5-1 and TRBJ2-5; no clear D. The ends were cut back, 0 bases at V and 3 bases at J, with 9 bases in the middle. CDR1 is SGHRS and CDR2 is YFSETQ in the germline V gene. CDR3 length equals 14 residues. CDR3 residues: CASSLALGKETQYF. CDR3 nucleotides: TGCGCCAGCAGCTTGGCGCTGGGCAAAGAGACCCAGTACTTC.

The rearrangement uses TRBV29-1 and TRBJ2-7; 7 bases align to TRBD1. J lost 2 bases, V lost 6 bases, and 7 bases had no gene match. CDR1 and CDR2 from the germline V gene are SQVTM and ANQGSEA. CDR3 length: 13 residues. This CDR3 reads CSVADRATYEQYF. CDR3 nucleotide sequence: TGCAGCGTAGCAGACAGGGCTACCTACGAGCAGTACTTC.

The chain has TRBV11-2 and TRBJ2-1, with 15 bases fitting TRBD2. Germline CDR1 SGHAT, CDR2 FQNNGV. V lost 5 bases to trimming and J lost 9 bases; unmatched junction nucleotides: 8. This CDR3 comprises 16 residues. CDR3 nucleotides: TGTGCCAGCAGCCCGGGACTAGCGGGGGGTGGGGGTGAGCAGTTCTTC. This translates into CASSPGLAGGGGEQFF.

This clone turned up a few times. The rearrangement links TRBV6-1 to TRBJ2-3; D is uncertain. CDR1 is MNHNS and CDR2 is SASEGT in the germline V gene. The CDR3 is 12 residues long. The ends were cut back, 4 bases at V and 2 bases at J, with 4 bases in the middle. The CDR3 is CASSVHTDTQYF. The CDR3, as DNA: TGTGCCAGCAGTGTACACACAGATACGCAGTATTTT.

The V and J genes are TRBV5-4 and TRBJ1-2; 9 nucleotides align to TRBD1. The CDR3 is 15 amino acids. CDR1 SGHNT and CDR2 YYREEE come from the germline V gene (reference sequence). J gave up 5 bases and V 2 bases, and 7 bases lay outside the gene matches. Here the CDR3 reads CASSFLTGGLYGYTF. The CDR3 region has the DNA TGTGCCAGCAGCTTTTTGACAGGGGGATTGTATGGCTACACCTTC.

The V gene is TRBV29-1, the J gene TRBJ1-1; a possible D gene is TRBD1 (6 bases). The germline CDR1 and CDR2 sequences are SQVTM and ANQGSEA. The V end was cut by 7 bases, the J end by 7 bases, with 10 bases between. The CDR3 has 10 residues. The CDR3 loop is CSAQGNEAFF. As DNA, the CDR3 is TGCAGCGCACAGGGTAATGAAGCTTTCTTT.

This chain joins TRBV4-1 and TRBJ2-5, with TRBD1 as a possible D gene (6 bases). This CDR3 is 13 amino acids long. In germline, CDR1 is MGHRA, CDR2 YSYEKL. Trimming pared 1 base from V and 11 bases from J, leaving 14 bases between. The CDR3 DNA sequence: TGCGCCAGCAGCCAAGTGCAGGGAAGGGGGCAGTACTTC. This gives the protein CASSQVQGRGQYF.

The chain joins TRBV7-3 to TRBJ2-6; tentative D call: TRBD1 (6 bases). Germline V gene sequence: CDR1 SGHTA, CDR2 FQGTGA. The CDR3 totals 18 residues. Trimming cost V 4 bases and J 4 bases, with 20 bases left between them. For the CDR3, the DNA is TGTGCCAGCAGCTCAGCCCCCACAGGGACCGGAGGGGCCAACGTCCTGACTTTC. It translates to CASSSAPTGTGGANVLTF.

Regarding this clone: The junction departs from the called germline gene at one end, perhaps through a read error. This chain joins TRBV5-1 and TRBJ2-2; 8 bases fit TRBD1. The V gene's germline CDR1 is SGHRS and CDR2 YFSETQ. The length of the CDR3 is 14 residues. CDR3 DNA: TGCGCCAGCACCCGGACAGGGCGCACCGGGGAGCCGTTTTTT. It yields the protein CASTRTGRTGEPFF.

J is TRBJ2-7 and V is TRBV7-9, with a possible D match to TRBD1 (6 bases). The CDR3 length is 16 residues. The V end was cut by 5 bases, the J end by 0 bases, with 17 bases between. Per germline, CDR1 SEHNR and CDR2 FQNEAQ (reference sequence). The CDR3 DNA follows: TGTGCCAGCAGCGGAAAGGGACACTTAAGCTCCTACGAGCAGTACTTC. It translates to CASSGKGHLSSYEQYF.

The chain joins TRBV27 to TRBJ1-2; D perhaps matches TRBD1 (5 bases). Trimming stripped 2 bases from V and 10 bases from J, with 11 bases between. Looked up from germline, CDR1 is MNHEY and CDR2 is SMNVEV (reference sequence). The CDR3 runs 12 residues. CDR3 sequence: CASSLVGGDYTF. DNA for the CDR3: TGTGCCAGCAGTTTAGTGGGGGGTGACTACACCTTC.

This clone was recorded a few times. The DNA of the CDR3 is TGTGCCAGCAGCCAGACAAAGGTTAGCAATCAGCCCCAGCATTTT. The encoded protein is CASSQTKVSNQPQHF. The chain couples TRBV5-6 to TRBJ1-5; D unresolved. Germline V gene lookup returns CDR1 SGHDT and CDR2 YYEEEE. This CDR3 has 15 residues. V was clipped by 4 bases and J by 0 bases, with 11 bases between them.

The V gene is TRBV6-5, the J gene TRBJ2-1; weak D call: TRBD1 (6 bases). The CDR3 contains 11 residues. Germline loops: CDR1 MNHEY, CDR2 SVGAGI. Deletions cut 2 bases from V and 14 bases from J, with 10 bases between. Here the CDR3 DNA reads TGTGCCAGCAGTTACGGCAGGGGAGAGTTCTTC. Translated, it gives CASSYGRGEFF.

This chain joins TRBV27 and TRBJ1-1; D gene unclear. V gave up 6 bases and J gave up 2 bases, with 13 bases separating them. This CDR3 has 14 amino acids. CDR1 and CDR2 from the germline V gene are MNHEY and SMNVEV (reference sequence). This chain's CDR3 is CASRLGLINTEAFF. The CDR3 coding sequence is TGTGCCAGCAGACTTGGACTGATAAACACTGAAGCTTTCTTT.

The CDR3 sequence is CASSEGGTSTDTQYF. The CDR3 DNA sequence: TGTGCCAGCAGTGAAGGGGGGACTAGCACAGATACGCAGTATTTT. The chain has TRBV2 and TRBJ2-3, with D tentatively TRBD2 (6 bases). Germline V gene sequence: CDR1 SNHLY, CDR2 FYNNEI. Trimming stripped 1 base from V and 0 bases from J, with 8 bases between. There are 15 residues in the CDR3.

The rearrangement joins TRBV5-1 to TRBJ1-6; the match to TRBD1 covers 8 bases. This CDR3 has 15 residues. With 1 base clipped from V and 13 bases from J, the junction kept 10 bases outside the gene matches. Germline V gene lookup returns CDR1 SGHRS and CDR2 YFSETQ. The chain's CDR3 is CASSLTEPGGGPLHF. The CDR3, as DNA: TGCGCCAGCAGCTTGACCGAACCAGGGGGCGGCCCCCTCCACTTT.